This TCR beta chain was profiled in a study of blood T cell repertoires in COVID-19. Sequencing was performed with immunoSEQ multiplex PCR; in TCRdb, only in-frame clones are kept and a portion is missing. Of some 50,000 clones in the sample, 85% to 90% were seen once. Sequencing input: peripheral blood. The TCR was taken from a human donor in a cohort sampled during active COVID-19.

This CDR3 reads CASSVRDTSYNEQFF. The DNA of the CDR3 is TGTGCCAGCAGCGTCCGGGACACCTCCTACAATGAGCAGTTCTTC. The genes are TRBV9 and TRBJ2-1; tentative D call: TRBD1 (6 bases). CDR1 is SGDLS and CDR2 is YYNGEE in the germline V gene. This CDR3 is 15 amino acids long. V was cut by 2 bases and J by 0 bases, with 9 bases left in between.